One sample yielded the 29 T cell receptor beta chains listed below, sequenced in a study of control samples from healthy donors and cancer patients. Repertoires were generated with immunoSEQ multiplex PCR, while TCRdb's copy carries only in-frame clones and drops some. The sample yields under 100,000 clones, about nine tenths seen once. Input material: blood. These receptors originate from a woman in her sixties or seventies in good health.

In nucleotides, the CDR3 is TGTGCCAGCTCACCGAAGGGAGGTGGGGAGACCCAGTACTTC. It is translated as CASSPKGGGETQYF. This chain connects TRBV18 to TRBJ2-5, with a weak D call TRBD2 (6 bases). Trimming stripped 3 bases from V and 5 bases from J, with 13 bases between. CDR1 KGHSH and CDR2 LQKENI come from the germline V gene. The CDR3 is 14 amino acids.

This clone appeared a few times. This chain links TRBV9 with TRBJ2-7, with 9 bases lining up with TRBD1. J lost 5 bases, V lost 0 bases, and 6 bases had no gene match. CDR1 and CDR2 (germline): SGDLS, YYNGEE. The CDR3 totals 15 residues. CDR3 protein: CASSVGWDRAHEQYF. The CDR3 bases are TGTGCCAGCAGCGTAGGTTGGGACAGGGCCCACGAGCAGTACTTC.

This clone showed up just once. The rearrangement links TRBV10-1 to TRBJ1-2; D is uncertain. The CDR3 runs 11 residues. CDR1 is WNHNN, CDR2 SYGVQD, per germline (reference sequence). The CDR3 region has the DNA TGCGCAGCTTGGGGAACCCATGGCTACACCTTC. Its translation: CAAWGTHGYTF.

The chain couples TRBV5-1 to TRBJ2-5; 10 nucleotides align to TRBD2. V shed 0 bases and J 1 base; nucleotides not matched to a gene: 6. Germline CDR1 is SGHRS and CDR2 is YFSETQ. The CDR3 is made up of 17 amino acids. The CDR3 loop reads CASSLVAGGAFQETQYF. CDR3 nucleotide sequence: TGCGCCAGCAGCTTGGTAGCGGGGGGTGCCTTCCAAGAGACCCAGTACTTC.

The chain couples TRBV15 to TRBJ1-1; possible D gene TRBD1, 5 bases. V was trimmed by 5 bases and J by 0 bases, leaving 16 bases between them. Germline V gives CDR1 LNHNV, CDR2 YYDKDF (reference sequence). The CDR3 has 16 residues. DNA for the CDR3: TGTGCCACCAGCTGGGGGGACTTCGGGTTGAACACTGAAGCTTTCTTT. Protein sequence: CATSWGDFGLNTEAFF.

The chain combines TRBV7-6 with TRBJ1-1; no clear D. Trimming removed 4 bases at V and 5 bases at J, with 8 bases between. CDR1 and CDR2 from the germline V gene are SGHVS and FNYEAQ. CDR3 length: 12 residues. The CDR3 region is CASSSELTEAFF. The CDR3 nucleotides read TGTGCCAGCAGCTCCGAGTTGACTGAAGCTTTCTTT.

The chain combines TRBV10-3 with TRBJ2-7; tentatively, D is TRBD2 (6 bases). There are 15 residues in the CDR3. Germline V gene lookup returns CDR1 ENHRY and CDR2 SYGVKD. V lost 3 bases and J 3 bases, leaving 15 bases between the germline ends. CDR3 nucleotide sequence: TGTGCCATCAGTGAACGGGATCCGGACTACTACGAGCAGTACTTC. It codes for CAISERDPDYYEQYF.

As DNA, the CDR3 is TGCGCCAGCAGGGAACAGGGATACACTGAAGCTTTCTTT. This sequence encodes CASREQGYTEAFF. The rearrangement links TRBV10-2 to TRBJ1-1, with a tentative D call TRBD1 (6 bases). Trimming left V 6 bases short and J 3 bases short, with 11 bases between. Looked up from germline, CDR1 is WSHSY and CDR2 is SAAADI. The CDR3 is 13 amino acids.

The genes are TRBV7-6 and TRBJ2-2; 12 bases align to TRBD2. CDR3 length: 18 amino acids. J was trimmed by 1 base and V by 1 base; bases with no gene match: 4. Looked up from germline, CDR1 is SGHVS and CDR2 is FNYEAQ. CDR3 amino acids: CASSLDPLAGGNTGELFF. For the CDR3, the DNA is TGTGCCAGCAGCTTAGACCCACTAGCGGGGGGGAACACCGGGGAGCTGTTTTTT.

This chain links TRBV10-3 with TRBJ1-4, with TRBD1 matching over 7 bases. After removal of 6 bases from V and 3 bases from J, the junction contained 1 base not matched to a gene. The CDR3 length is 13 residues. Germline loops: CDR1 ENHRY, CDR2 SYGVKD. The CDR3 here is CAIRGTANEKLFF. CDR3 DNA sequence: TGTGCCATCAGGGGGACAGCTAATGAAAAACTGTTTTTT.

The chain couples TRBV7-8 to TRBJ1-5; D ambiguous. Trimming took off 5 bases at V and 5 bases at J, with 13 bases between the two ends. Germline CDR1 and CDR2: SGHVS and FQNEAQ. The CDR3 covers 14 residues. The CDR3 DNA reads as TGTGCCAGCAGCCAATCGACTGTGGATCAGCCCCAGCATTTT. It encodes CASSQSTVDQPQHF.

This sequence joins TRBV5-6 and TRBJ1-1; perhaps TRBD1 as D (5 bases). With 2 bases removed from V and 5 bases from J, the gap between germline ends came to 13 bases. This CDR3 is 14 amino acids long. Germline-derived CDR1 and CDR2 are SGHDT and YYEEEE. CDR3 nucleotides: TGTGCCAGCAGCTTAGGCCGGGGGGATACTGAAGCTTTCTTT. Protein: CASSLGRGDTEAFF.

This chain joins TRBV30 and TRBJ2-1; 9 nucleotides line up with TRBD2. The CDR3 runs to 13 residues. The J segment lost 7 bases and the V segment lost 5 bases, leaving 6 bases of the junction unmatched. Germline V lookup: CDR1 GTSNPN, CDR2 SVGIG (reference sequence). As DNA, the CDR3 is TGTGCCTGGTCGACTAGCGGTGTAAATGAGCAGTTCTTC. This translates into CAWSTSGVNEQFF.

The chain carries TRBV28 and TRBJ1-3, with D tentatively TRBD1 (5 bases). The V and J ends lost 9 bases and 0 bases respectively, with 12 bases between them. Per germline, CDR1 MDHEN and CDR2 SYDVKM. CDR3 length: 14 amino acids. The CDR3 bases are TGTGCCAGTTTGGGACGGGGCTCTGGAAACACCATATATTTT. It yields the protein CASLGRGSGNTIYF.

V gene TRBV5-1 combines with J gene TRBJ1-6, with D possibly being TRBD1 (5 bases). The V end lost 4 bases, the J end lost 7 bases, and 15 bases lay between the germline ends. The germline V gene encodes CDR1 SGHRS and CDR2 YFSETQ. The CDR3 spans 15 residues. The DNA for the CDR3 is TGCGCCAGCAGCCTGGAATGGGGCAGCAATTCACCCCTCCACTTT. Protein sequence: CASSLEWGSNSPLHF.

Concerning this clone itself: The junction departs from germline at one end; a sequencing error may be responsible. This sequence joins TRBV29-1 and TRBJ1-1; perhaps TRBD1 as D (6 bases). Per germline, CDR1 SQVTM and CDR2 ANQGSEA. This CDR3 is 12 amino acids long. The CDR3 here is CSAEQQGSRAFF. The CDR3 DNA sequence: TGCAGCGCTGAACAACAGGGATCCCGAGCTTTCTTT.

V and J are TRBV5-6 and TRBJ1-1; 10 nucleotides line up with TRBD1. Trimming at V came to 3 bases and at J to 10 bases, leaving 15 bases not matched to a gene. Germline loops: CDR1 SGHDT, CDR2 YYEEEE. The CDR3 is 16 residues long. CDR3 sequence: CASSSGPGQGSEGAFF. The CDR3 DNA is TGTGCCAGCAGCTCTGGCCCGGGACAGGGGTCGGAGGGAGCTTTCTTT.

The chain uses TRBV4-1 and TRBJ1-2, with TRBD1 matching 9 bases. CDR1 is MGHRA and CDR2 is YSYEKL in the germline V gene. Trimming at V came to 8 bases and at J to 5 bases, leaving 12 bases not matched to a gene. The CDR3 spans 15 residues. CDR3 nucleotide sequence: TGCGCCAGCTCTAGCCCCGGGACAGGGACGTATGGCTACACCTTC. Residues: CASSSPGTGTYGYTF.

The CDR3 DNA is TGTGCCAGCAGCTTAGATAAGACGGCTAGCGGTGACAATGAGCAGTTCTTC. It codes for CASSLDKTASGDNEQFF. V gene TRBV7-9 combines with J gene TRBJ2-1, with TRBD2 matching over 7 bases. CDR1 is SEHNR and CDR2 is FQNEAQ in the germline V gene (reference sequence). This CDR3 has 17 amino acids. The ends lost 1 base at V and 5 bases at J; junction bases unmatched: 11.

For the CDR3, the DNA is TGTGCCAGCAGCCCTGGGCAGGGGCAGTCACCCCTCCACTTT. This gives the protein CASSPGQGQSPLHF. The genes are TRBV2 and TRBJ1-6; perhaps TRBD1 as D (6 bases). CDR1 is SNHLY, CDR2 FYNNEI, per germline. CDR3 length equals 14 residues. The ends were cut back, 6 bases at V and 10 bases at J, with 16 bases in the middle.

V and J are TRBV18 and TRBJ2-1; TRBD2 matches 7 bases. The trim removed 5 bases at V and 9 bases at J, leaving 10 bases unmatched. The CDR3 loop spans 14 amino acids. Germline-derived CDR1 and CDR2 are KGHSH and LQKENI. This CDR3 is CASSIQREGGEQFF. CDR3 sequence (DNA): TGTGCCAGCTCAATCCAGCGGGAAGGAGGTGAGCAGTTCTTC.

The CDR3 bases are TGTGCCAGCAGCAACCTCCCCAGTGCTAGCACAGATACGCAGTATTTT. Its protein product is CASSNLPSASTDTQYF. The genes are TRBV5-8 and TRBJ2-3; D ambiguous. Trimming stripped 4 bases from V and 0 bases from J, with 15 bases between. CDR1 and CDR2 from the germline V gene are SGHTS and YDEGEE. The CDR3 length is 16 residues.

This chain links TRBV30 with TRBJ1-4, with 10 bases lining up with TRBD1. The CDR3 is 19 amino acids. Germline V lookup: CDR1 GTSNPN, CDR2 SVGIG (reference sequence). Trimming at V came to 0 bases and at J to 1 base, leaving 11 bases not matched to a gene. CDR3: CAWSVWGQGMRGTNEKLFF. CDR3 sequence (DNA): TGTGCCTGGAGTGTATGGGGACAGGGGATGAGGGGAACTAATGAAAAACTGTTTTTT.

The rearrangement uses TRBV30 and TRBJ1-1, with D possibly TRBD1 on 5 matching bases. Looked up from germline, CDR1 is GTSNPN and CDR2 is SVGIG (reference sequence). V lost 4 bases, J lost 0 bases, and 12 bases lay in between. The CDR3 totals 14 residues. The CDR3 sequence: CAWISGRMNTEAFF. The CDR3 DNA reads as TGTGCCTGGATCTCGGGACGGATGAACACTGAAGCTTTCTTT. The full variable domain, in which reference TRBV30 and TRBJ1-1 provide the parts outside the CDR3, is SQTIHQWPATLVQPVGSPLSLECTVEGTSNPNLYWYRQAAGRGLQLLFYSVGIGQISSEVPQNLSASRPQDRQFILSSKKLLLSDSGFYLCAWISGRMNTEAFFGQGTRLTVV.

The CDR3 here is CASARGAYEQYF. CDR3 in DNA: TGTGCCAGCGCCCGGGGGGCCTACGAGCAGTACTTC. This chain links TRBV25-1 with TRBJ2-7; 7 bases are shared with TRBD2. Germline V lookup: CDR1 MGHDK, CDR2 SYGVNS. The CDR3 runs to 12 residues. V lost 8 bases, J lost 2 bases, and 3 bases stayed unmatched.

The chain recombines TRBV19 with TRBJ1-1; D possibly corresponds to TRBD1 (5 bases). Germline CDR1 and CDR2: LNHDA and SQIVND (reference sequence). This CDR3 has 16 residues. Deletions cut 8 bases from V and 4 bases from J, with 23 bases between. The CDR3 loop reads CASSIRGQGRTTEAFF. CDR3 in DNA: TGTGCCAGTTCTATTAGAGGGCAGGGAAGGACCACTGAAGCTTTCTTT.

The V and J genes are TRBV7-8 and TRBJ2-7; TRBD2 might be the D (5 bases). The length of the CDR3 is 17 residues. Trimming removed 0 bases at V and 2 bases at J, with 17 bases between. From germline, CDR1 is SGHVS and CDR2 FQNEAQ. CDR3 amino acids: CASSLARRLAATYEQYF. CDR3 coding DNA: TGTGCCAGCAGCTTAGCGCGGCGGCTAGCTGCCACCTACGAGCAGTACTTC.

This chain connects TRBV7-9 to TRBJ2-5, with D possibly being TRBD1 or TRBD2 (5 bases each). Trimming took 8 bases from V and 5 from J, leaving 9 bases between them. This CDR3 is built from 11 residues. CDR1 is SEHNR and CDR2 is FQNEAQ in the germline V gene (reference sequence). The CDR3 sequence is CASQGDETQYF. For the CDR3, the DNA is TGTGCCAGCCAAGGGGACGAGACCCAGTACTTC. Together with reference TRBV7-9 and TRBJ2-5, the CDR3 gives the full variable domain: DTGVSQNPRHKITKRGQNVTFRCDPISEHNRLYWYRQTLGQGPEFLTYFQNEAQLEKSRLLSDRFSAERPKGSFSTLEIQRTEQGDSAMYLCASQGDETQYFGPGTRLLVL.

The CDR3 DNA reads as TGCGCCAGCAGCACAGGACAGGGCACAGATACGCAGTATTTT. Translated, it gives CASSTGQGTDTQYF. J is TRBJ2-3 and V is TRBV5-1; 7 nucleotides line up with TRBD1. CDR1 and CDR2 (germline): SGHRS, YFSETQ. CDR3 size: 14 residues. Unmatched junction bases numbered 3, after V lost 4 bases and J lost 1 base.